The 22 T cell receptor beta chains given below trace back to one sample, sequenced in a study of cytomegalovirus exposure and HLA in healthy donors (dated by TCRdb to about 2017). The library was produced with the immunoSEQ multiplex PCR assay. The multiplex PCR relied on a mix of 60 forward primers for TCR Vbeta segments and 13 reverse primers for TCR Jbeta segments. TCRdb holds this immuneACCESS table with in-frame rearrangements only. Some clones are missing; in checked studies, unresolved V genes explain under half, and the rest has no known cause. For this sample there are 150,000 or so clones; 65% to 85% appear just once. The ten biggest clones cover around 5.8% of the sample. The sequencing input was PBMCs. These TCRs come from a male donor in good health and CMV-seropositive.

The chain combines TRBV2 with TRBJ1-5, with D possibly matching TRBD1 (6 bases). CDR3 length: 15 residues. The V gene lost 6 bases and the J gene lost 3 bases, with 15 bases spanning the gap. Germline V gene sequence: CDR1 SNHLY, CDR2 FYNNEI. CDR3 in amino acids: CASSAGQITNQPQHF. The CDR3 DNA is TGTGCCAGCAGCGCCGGACAGATCACCAATCAGCCCCAGCATTTT. The full variable domain, completed using reference TRBV2 and TRBJ1-5, is EPEVTQTPSHQVTQMGQEVILRCVPISNHLYFYWYRQILGQKVEFLVSFYNNEISEKSEIFDDQFSVERPDGSNFTLKIRSTKLEDSAMYFCASSAGQITNQPQHFGDGTRLSIL.

Concerning this clone itself: Other DNA sequences in this sample translate to the same CDR3. The rearrangement joins TRBV9 to TRBJ2-7; 9 bases align to TRBD2. The V and J ends lost 10 bases and 0 bases, in that order; junction bases with no gene match: 8. Germline V gives CDR1 SGDLS, CDR2 YYNGEE. CDR3 length equals 14 residues. The CDR3 nucleotides read TGTGCCTCCTCGGGTAGCGGGAGCTCCTACGAGCAGTACTTC. Protein: CASSGSGSSYEQYF.

The chain carries TRBV13 and TRBJ2-1, with 8 bases fitting TRBD1. The junction had 13 bases not matched to a gene; V was cut back by 5 bases and J by 7 bases. Per germline, CDR1 PRHDT and CDR2 FYEKMQ (reference sequence). The CDR3 has 16 amino acids. The CDR3 spells CASSPTPQGVLNEQFF. The CDR3 DNA reads as TGTGCCAGCAGCCCAACCCCACAGGGGGTGTTGAATGAGCAGTTCTTC.

V is TRBV7-2 and J is TRBJ1-1; 7 nucleotides line up with TRBD1. V shed 8 bases, J shed 5 bases, and the junction held 11 bases outside the gene matches. The CDR3 is 14 residues long. CDR1 and CDR2 (germline): SGHTA, FQGNSA. The CDR3 loop reads CASDRQGVGTEAFF. Written as DNA, the CDR3 is TGTGCCAGCGATCGGCAGGGGGTAGGGACTGAAGCTTTCTTT.

The V and J genes are TRBV19 and TRBJ2-5, with D possibly matching TRBD2 (5 bases). V was cut by 7 bases and J by 0 bases, with 15 bases left in between. The germline CDR1 and CDR2 sequences are LNHDA and SQIVND (reference sequence). The CDR3 has 15 residues. The DNA for the CDR3 is TGTGCCAGTAACTCGGCTAGCCTCAACCAAGAGACCCAGTACTTC. It encodes CASNSASLNQETQYF.

The V call is TRBV29-1, the J call TRBJ2-7; the match to TRBD1 covers 9 bases. The CDR3 has 17 residues. Per the germline V gene, CDR1 is SQVTM and CDR2 is ANQGSEA. After removal of 0 bases from V and 3 bases from J, the junction contained 12 bases not matched to a gene. The CDR3 spells CSVEELQGAGSRYEQYF. In nucleotides, the CDR3 is TGCAGCGTTGAAGAACTACAGGGGGCGGGATCGCGCTACGAGCAGTACTTC.

For this clone: One end of the junction fails to match germline, which may point to a read error. This sequence joins TRBV7-9 and TRBJ1-5; no clear D gene. Germline V lookup: CDR1 SEHNR, CDR2 FQNEAQ (reference sequence). The CDR3 totals 13 residues. The DNA of the CDR3 is TGTTCCAGCAGCGACACAGAGAATCAGCCCCAGCATTTT. This sequence encodes CSSSDTENQPQHF.

The rearrangement joins TRBV7-6 to TRBJ2-3; TRBD2 matches at 8 bases. V lost 5 bases, J lost 2 bases, and 9 bases stayed unmatched. Per the germline V gene, CDR1 is SGHVS and CDR2 is FNYEAQ. The length of the CDR3 is 16 residues. The CDR3 reads CASSPTGGQLTDTQYF. Written as DNA, the CDR3 is TGTGCCAGCAGCCCAACGGGGGGGCAACTCACAGATACGCAGTATTTT.

This chain uses TRBV28 with TRBJ2-1; TRBD2 aligns across 8 bases. Germline-derived CDR1 and CDR2 are MDHEN and SYDVKM. V was clipped by 6 bases and J by 0 bases; unmatched bases: 19. The CDR3 has 20 residues. The CDR3 loop is CASRPTSGRHRIGSYNEQFF. The DNA of the CDR3 is TGTGCCAGCAGGCCAACCAGCGGGAGACATCGGATTGGCTCCTACAATGAGCAGTTCTTC.

The chain recombines TRBV5-1 with TRBJ2-1; tentatively, D is TRBD2 (6 bases). The ends were cut back, 3 bases at V and 4 bases at J, with 17 bases in the middle. This CDR3 has 16 residues. Germline-derived CDR1 and CDR2 are SGHRS and YFSETQ. CDR3 amino acids: CASSSDYGVGYNEQFF. CDR3 coding DNA: TGCGCCAGCAGCTCGGACTACGGGGTTGGGTACAATGAGCAGTTCTTC.

The J gene is TRBJ2-2, the V gene TRBV9; 13 bases agree with TRBD2. There are 15 residues in the CDR3. Germline V CDR1 and CDR2: SGDLS, YYNGEE. Germline trimming cut 4 bases from V and 9 bases from J; bases unmatched to any gene: 6. This CDR3 is CASSPGLAGLRELFF. CDR3 sequence (DNA): TGTGCCAGCAGCCCGGGACTAGCGGGATTGAGGGAGCTGTTTTTT.

V is TRBV11-2 and J is TRBJ2-3, with TRBD2 as a possible D gene (6 bases). CDR1 is SGHAT and CDR2 is FQNNGV in the germline V gene. CDR3 length equals 11 residues. V lost 6 bases and J 7 bases, leaving 8 bases between the germline ends. CDR3 in amino acids: CASRLAHTQYF. CDR3 coding DNA: TGTGCCAGCAGGCTAGCGCATACGCAGTATTTT.

The CDR3 protein is CASSLLGLAGPGYTDTQYF. The CDR3 bases are TGTGCCAGCAGCTTATTAGGGCTAGCGGGTCCTGGCTACACAGATACGCAGTATTTT. The rearrangement links TRBV7-2 to TRBJ2-3, with 8 nucleotides matching TRBD2. The CDR3 spans 19 residues. CDR1 and CDR2 (germline): SGHTA, FQGNSA. Losses at the gene ends were 2 bases for V and 2 bases for J; bases not matched to a gene: 15. Full variable domain (outside the CDR3, taken from reference TRBV7-2 and TRBJ2-3): GAGVSQSPSNKVTEKGKDVELRCDPISGHTALYWYRQSLGQGLEFLIYFQGNSAPDKSGLPSDRFSAERTGGSVSTLTIQRTQQEDSAVYLCASSLLGLAGPGYTDTQYFGPGTRLTVL.

The gene calls are TRBV18 and TRBJ1-1, with a possible D match to TRBD1 (5 bases). The CDR3 loop spans 13 amino acids. The germline V and J ends were trimmed by 6 bases and 1 base, with 9 bases remaining between them. Germline-derived CDR1 and CDR2 are KGHSH and LQKENI. The CDR3 bases are TGTGCCAGCTCTCAAGGACAGAACACTGAAGCTTTCTTT. This gives the protein CASSQGQNTEAFF.

This clone has only a few counts. The chain employs TRBV19 and TRBJ1-2, with D perhaps matching TRBD1 (5 bases). Trimming removed 7 bases from V and 4 bases from J, with 19 bases in between. This CDR3 is built from 15 residues. CDR1 and CDR2 (germline): LNHDA, SQIVND (reference sequence). The CDR3, as DNA: TGTGCCAGTACCAGAGACCCGCCGGACATCTATGGCTACACCTTC. This encodes CASTRDPPDIYGYTF.

This chain joins TRBV4-3 and TRBJ2-2, with D unresolved. Per germline, CDR1 LGHNA and CDR2 YSLEER. The CDR3 contains 14 residues. The germline V and J ends were trimmed by 1 base and 3 bases, with 6 bases remaining between them. The CDR3 spells CASSQGLDTGELFF. CDR3 nucleotides: TGCGCCAGCAGCCAAGGGCTCGACACCGGGGAGCTGTTTTTT.

The chain recombines TRBV5-6 with TRBJ2-5; 12 bases line up with TRBD2. V shed 1 base and J 5 bases; nucleotides not matched to a gene: 6. Germline CDR1 is SGHDT and CDR2 is YYEEEE. CDR3 length: 16 amino acids. Here the CDR3 reads CASSLQTSGRMETQYF. The DNA of the CDR3 is TGTGCCAGCAGCTTGCAGACTAGCGGGAGAATGGAGACCCAGTACTTC.

This chain links TRBV9 with TRBJ2-7; 10 bases match TRBD1. The CDR3 covers 15 residues. V dropped 4 bases and J dropped 3; count of bases not matched to a gene: 7. Germline V gene data show CDR1 as SGDLS and CDR2 as YYNGEE. CDR3 region: CASSLGTGEGYEQYF. The CDR3 bases are TGTGCCAGCAGCCTTGGGACAGGGGAGGGCTACGAGCAGTACTTC.

The chain carries TRBV15 and TRBJ2-1; TRBD2 aligns across 9 bases. CDR1 and CDR2 (germline): LNHNV, YYDKDF (reference sequence). With 4 bases clipped from V and 6 bases from J, the junction kept 7 bases outside the gene matches. The CDR3 is 15 amino acids. The CDR3 nucleotides read TGTGCCACCAGCATTCCTAGCGGGAATTCCAATGAGCAGTTCTTC. This codes for CATSIPSGNSNEQFF.

The V call is TRBV5-4, the J call TRBJ2-2; TRBD1 might be the D (5 bases). The ends were cut back, 0 bases at V and 4 bases at J, with 10 bases in the middle. This CDR3 region has 15 residues. Germline V gives CDR1 SGHNT, CDR2 YYREEE (reference sequence). The chain's CDR3 is CASSLGGGVTGELFF. CDR3 DNA: TGTGCCAGCAGCTTGGGGGGCGGTGTCACCGGGGAGCTGTTTTTT.

This rearrangement joins TRBV29-1 to TRBJ2-3; 9 nucleotides align to TRBD2. The CDR3 has 16 amino acids. Unmatched junction bases numbered 13, after V lost 4 bases and J lost 5 bases. Germline values: CDR1 SQVTM, CDR2 ANQGSEA. CDR3 in DNA: TGCAGCGTTGTTAGCGACTACCTAGCGGGAAGAGATACGCAGTATTTT. Translated, it gives CSVVSDYLAGRDTQYF.

The gene calls are TRBV7-2 and TRBJ2-7, with D maybe TRBD1 (5 bases). Germline CDR1 reads SGHTA; CDR2 reads FQGNSA. This CDR3 comprises 12 residues. Trimming left V 4 bases short and J 4 bases short, with 8 bases between. The CDR3 coding sequence is TGTGCCAGCAGCTCAGGGTTTTACGAGCAGTACTTC. Protein product: CASSSGFYEQYF.